A selection of T cell receptor beta chains follows, all from one sample in a study of cytomegalovirus exposure and HLA in healthy donors. The protocol was immunoSEQ multiplex PCR, while the TCRdb copy is restricted to in-frame clones and leaves out a portion. The table has about 100,000 clones, roughly 88% seen once. The sample was PBMCs. The receptor set was obtained from a woman aged 18-30 years in good health and CMV-seronegative. Each CDR3 is given with its conserved first and last residue. D genes are given only for firm matches. Size values are once, few and many counts, or a class for expanded clones, and some rows have none.

>.|TRBJ2-5|15|TRBV4-3|.
TGCGCCAGCAGCCAAGTGATCGGGGGTGGGGAGACCCAGTACTTC
CASSQVIGGGETQYF
>.|TRBJ1-4|17|TRBV5-4|TRBD1
TGTGCCAGCAGCTTGGATTCAGGGGGCGCTTCTAATGAAAAACTGTTTTTT
CASSLDSGGASNEKLFF
>.|TRBJ2-7|13|TRBV28|.
TGTGCCAGCATGATCCAGGGTGTGGGGGAGCAGTACTTC
CASMIQGVGEQYF
>.|TRBJ2-1|18|TRBV4-2|TRBD2
TGTGCCAGCAGCCAAGGGTACCGGGGACTAGCGGGAGTAGATGAGCAGTTCTTC
CASSQGYRGLAGVDEQFF
>.|TRBJ1-1|15|TRBV9|.
TGTGCCAGCAGCGATCGACAGTCCGCGAACACTGAAGCTTTCTTT
CASSDRQSANTEAFF
>.|TRBJ2-3|16|TRBV11-2|TRBD1
TGTGCCAGCAGCACCGGACAGGGGGTATTTACAGATACGCAGTATTTT
CASSTGQGVFTDTQYF
>.|TRBJ2-3|13|TRBV6-4|.
TGTGCCAGCAGTGACGAGGCCACAGATACGCAGTATTTT
CASSDEATDTQYF
>.|TRBJ2-3|15|TRBV5-1|.
TGCGCCAGCAGCTTGGCCTTAATAGGCACAGATACGCAGTATTTT
CASSLALIGTDTQYF
>.|TRBJ2-3|14|TRBV2|TRBD2
TGTGCCAGCAGTGCGGGAGGGCCGGTAGATACGCAGTATTTT
CASSAGGPVDTQYF
>.|TRBJ2-1|16|TRBV4-2|.
TGTGCCAGCAGCCAAGATCCCCTAGCGACCTACAATGAGCAGTTCTTC
CASSQDPLATYNEQFF
>once|TRBJ2-7|14|TRBV4-3|.
TGCGCCAGCAGCCGCAGCAGGAATTCCTACGAGCAGTACTTC
CASSRSRNSYEQYF
>.|TRBJ2-7|15|TRBV5-4|TRBD1
TGTGCCAGCAGCTTGGGAGGACAGGGGGACTACGAGCAGTACTTC
CASSLGGQGDYEQYF
>.|TRBJ1-2|15|TRBV5-6|TRBD1
TGTGCCAGCAGCGGCGGGACAGGGTTTAACTATGGCTACACCTTC
CASSGGTGFNYGYTF
>.|TRBJ2-7|14|TRBV27|.
TGTGCCAGCAGTTTCTCCGGGAGCTCCTACGAGCAGTACTTC
CASSFSGSSYEQYF
>.|TRBJ2-5|14|TRBV25-1|.
TGTGCCAGCAGTGAATTACTAGGGCGGGAGACCCAGTACTTC
CASSELLGRETQYF
>.|TRBJ2-7|12|TRBV7-9|.
TGTGCCAGCAGCTTACAGGGATACGAGCAGTACTTC
CASSLQGYEQYF
>.|TRBJ1-6|15|TRBV7-6|.
TGTGCCAGCAGCTCGGACAGCTCTTATAATTCACCCCTCCACTTT
CASSSDSSYNSPLHF
>once|TRBJ2-1|12|TRBV29-1|.
TGCAGCGTTGGAGGCTCCTACAATGAGCAGTTCTTC
CSVGGSYNEQFF
>.|TRBJ2-6|16|TRBV9|.
TGTGCCAGCAGCGTAGTTTCGGGAGCTGGGGCCAACGTCCTGACTTTC
CASSVVSGAGANVLTF
>.|TRBJ1-2|14|TRBV18|.
TGTGCCAGCTCACCAGGATCGACAGACTATGGCTACACCTTC
CASSPGSTDYGYTF
>.|TRBJ2-3|17|TRBV9|.
TGTGCCAGCAGCCCACGTCTGAGTGGGGGGTACACAGATACGCAGTATTTT
CASSPRLSGGYTDTQYF